The 29 T cell receptor beta chains listed next were all sequenced from one sample in a study of blood T cell repertoires in COVID-19. Clones were read by immunoSEQ multiplex PCR, and TCRdb kept only the in-frame ones, dropping some. The table lists about 40,000 clones, 70% to 90% of them singletons, with roughly a fifth in the top ten. The sequencing sample was made of peripheral blood. Receptors were obtained from a man in his forties or fifties in a cohort sampled during active COVID-19.

The genes are TRBV2 and TRBJ2-2; 7 positions match TRBD1. The germline V gene has CDR1 SNHLY and CDR2 FYNNEI. Germline trimming cut 8 bases from V and 0 bases from J; bases unmatched to any gene: 6. There are 15 residues in the CDR3. The CDR3 DNA reads as TGTGCCAGCTTAAAGGGGGCTGCGAACACCGGGGAGCTGTTTTTT. Encoded protein: CASLKGAANTGELFF.

By share, this clone ranks as medium-sized. This chain joins TRBV11-3 and TRBJ1-3; 10 positions match TRBD1. The junction had 13 bases not matched to a gene; V was cut back by 5 bases and J by 0 bases. Germline V gene sequence: CDR1 SGHNT, CDR2 YENEEA. The CDR3 covers 19 residues. The CDR3 protein is CASSPRRQGAFSSGNTIYF. The CDR3 coding sequence is TGTGCCAGCAGCCCGCGTAGACAGGGGGCTTTTTCCTCTGGAAACACCATATATTTT.

CDR3 region: CASAEGELALFFPYNEQFF. CDR3 DNA sequence: TGCGCCAGCGCCGAAGGAGAACTAGCCCTTTTTTTTCCCTACAATGAGCAGTTCTTC. V gene TRBV5-1 combines with J gene TRBJ2-1; possible D gene TRBD2, 6 bases. Germline CDR1 and CDR2: SGHRS and YFSETQ. CDR3 size: 19 residues. V dropped 7 bases and J dropped 2 bases, with 28 bases sitting between them. Full variable domain (outside the CDR3, taken from reference TRBV5-1 and TRBJ2-1): KAGVTQTPRYLIKTRGQQVTLSCSPISGHRSVSWYQQTPGQGLQFLFEYFSETQRNKGNFPGRFSGRQFSNSRSEMNVSTLELGDSALYLCASAEGELALFFPYNEQFFGPGTRLTVL.

The genes are TRBV7-9 and TRBJ1-1; D is ambiguous. CDR1 is SEHNR and CDR2 is FQNEAQ in the germline V gene (reference sequence). Trimming shortened V by 4 bases and J by 3 bases, and 12 bases separated the two germline ends. This CDR3 is 14 amino acids long. CDR3 DNA sequence: TGTGCCAGCAGCTCCCACGTGAGTGACACTGAAGCTTTCTTT. This translates into CASSSHVSDTEAFF.

The chain couples TRBV7-6 to TRBJ1-3; no clear D. The CDR3 totals 11 residues. CDR1 and CDR2 (germline): SGHVS, FNYEAQ. Trimming removed 5 bases from V and 8 bases from J, with 7 bases in between. The CDR3 protein is CASSPGYTIYF. The CDR3 bases are TGTGCCAGCAGCCCGGGGTACACCATATATTTT.

This chain connects TRBV13 to TRBJ2-7; possibly TRBD1 for D (5 bases). Germline V gene data show CDR1 as PRHDT and CDR2 as FYEKMQ (reference sequence). The CDR3 extends over 13 amino acids. V was trimmed by 2 bases and J by 3 bases, leaving 8 bases between them. The CDR3 sequence is CASSLRGFYEQYF. The DNA of the CDR3 is TGTGCCAGCAGCTTAAGGGGATTCTACGAGCAGTACTTC.

The chain carries TRBV19 and TRBJ2-7; TRBD2 agrees at 10 bases. Germline loops: CDR1 LNHDA, CDR2 SQIVND (reference sequence). V was clipped by 6 bases and J by 2 bases; unmatched bases: 4. This CDR3 comprises 14 residues. For the CDR3, the DNA is TGTGCCAGTAGCCTAGCGGGGGCCACCTACGAGCAGTACTTC. The encoded protein is CASSLAGATYEQYF.

CDR3 nucleotides: TGTGCCAGCAGGGAGGGGAACACTGAAGCTTTCTTT. It encodes CASREGNTEAFF. This chain joins TRBV2 and TRBJ1-1; D is unresolved. Deletions cut 6 bases from V and 1 base from J, with 6 bases between. In germline, CDR1 is SNHLY, CDR2 FYNNEI. The CDR3 is 12 residues long.

V gene TRBV6-2 or TRBV6-3 combines with J gene TRBJ2-3, with D possibly being TRBD2 (6 bases). V was trimmed by 6 bases and J by 2 bases, leaving 18 bases between them. This CDR3 spans 16 amino acids. The germline V gene encodes CDR1 MNHEY and CDR2 SVGEGT. Here the CDR3 reads CASSLGLLPSTDTQYF. The CDR3 coding sequence is TGTGCCAGCAGCCTCGGACTACTTCCATCCACAGATACGCAGTATTTT.

V usage is TRBV7-8 and J usage is TRBJ2-5, with 7 bases fitting TRBD1. V dropped 5 bases and J dropped 4; count of bases not matched to a gene: 10. The CDR3 consists of 15 residues. Looked up from germline, CDR1 is SGHVS and CDR2 is FQNEAQ. In nucleotides, the CDR3 is TGTGCCAGCAGCATTTCAGGGGGAACCCGAGAGACCCAGTACTTC. It is translated as CASSISGGTRETQYF.

The J gene is TRBJ2-1, the V gene TRBV19; D is unclear. The CDR3 sequence is 11 residues long. V lost 3 bases and J lost 6, with 3 bases in between. Germline CDR1 reads LNHDA; CDR2 reads SQIVND (reference sequence). In nucleotides, the CDR3 is TGTGCCAGTAGTATGAGCAATGAGCAGTTCTTC. Encoded protein: CASSMSNEQFF.

J is TRBJ1-1 and V is TRBV5-4; D may be TRBD1 (5 bases). V was shortened by 2 bases and J by 4 bases, with 12 bases between the two germline ends. The germline gives CDR1 SGHNT, CDR2 YYREEE (reference sequence). CDR3 size: 14 residues. CDR3 DNA sequence: TGTGCCAGCAGCTTAAGGGGCGGTGGCACTGAAGCTTTCTTT. Its translation is CASSLRGGGTEAFF.

V is TRBV5-1 and J is TRBJ1-1, with a possible D match to TRBD1 (5 bases). CDR1 and CDR2 from the germline V gene are SGHRS and YFSETQ. V lost 7 bases to trimming and J lost 7 bases, with 14 bases between them. The CDR3 loop spans 12 amino acids. The CDR3 spells CASGGDALEAFF. In DNA, the CDR3 is TGCGCCAGCGGAGGGGACGCTCTTGAAGCTTTCTTT.

The chain is built from TRBV5-1 and TRBJ2-5; the D is unclear. The CDR3 is 14 residues long. In germline, CDR1 is SGHRS, CDR2 YFSETQ. The V end was cut by 2 bases, the J end by 1 base, with 9 bases between. This chain's CDR3 is CASSFGGSQETQYF. The CDR3 DNA reads as TGCGCCAGCAGCTTCGGCGGCTCCCAAGAGACCCAGTACTTC.

The chain couples TRBV10-3 to TRBJ2-3; no firm D call. This CDR3 region has 12 residues. The V end lost 11 bases, the J end lost 2 bases, and 11 bases lay between the germline ends. Germline-derived CDR1 and CDR2 are ENHRY and SYGVKD. DNA for the CDR3: TGTGCCTCCCTCGGGTTCACAGATACGCAGTATTTT. Translated, it gives CASLGFTDTQYF.

The rearrangement joins TRBV4-3 to TRBJ2-5; TRBD2 might be the D (5 bases). V lost 1 base and J 3 bases, leaving 12 bases between the germline ends. This CDR3 comprises 15 residues. The germline V gene has CDR1 LGHNA and CDR2 YSLEER. Here the CDR3 reads CASSQGVLGEETQYF. The CDR3 nucleotides are TGCGCCAGCAGCCAAGGGGTCCTCGGGGAAGAGACCCAGTACTTC.

The chain couples TRBV4-3 to TRBJ2-7; 7 bases are shared with TRBD1. The V gene's germline CDR1 is LGHNA and CDR2 YSLEER. The CDR3 runs 14 residues. The V gene end was trimmed by 1 base and the J gene end by 2 bases; junction bases not matched to a gene: 2. The CDR3 loop is CASSQGTGPYEQYF. The CDR3, as DNA: TGCGCCAGCAGCCAAGGGACAGGACCCTACGAGCAGTACTTC.

The rearrangement uses TRBV25-1 and TRBJ2-1; maybe TRBD1 (6 bases). V was shortened by 5 bases and J by 6 bases, with 11 bases between the two germline ends. The germline V gene has CDR1 MGHDK and CDR2 SYGVNS. This CDR3 contains 13 residues. In nucleotides, the CDR3 is TGTGCCAGCAGTCGACGAGGGGGCAATGAGCAGTTCTTC. Residues: CASSRRGGNEQFF.

Details on this clone: This same CDR3 is encoded by further DNA sequences in the sample. The chain uses TRBV25-1 and TRBJ2-2; TRBD1 aligns across 7 bases. The V segment lost 6 bases and the J segment 5 bases; nucleotides outside the gene matches: 3. The CDR3 is 13 amino acids. Per germline, CDR1 MGHDK and CDR2 SYGVNS. The CDR3: CASSPTGTGELFF. The CDR3 bases are TGTGCCAGCAGCCCGACAGGGACCGGGGAGCTGTTTTTT.

The chain is built from TRBV18 and TRBJ2-2; TRBD2 aligns across 9 bases. Germline V lookup: CDR1 KGHSH, CDR2 LQKENI. With V trimmed by 4 bases and J by 3 bases, 3 bases remained unmatched. The CDR3 has 15 amino acids. The DNA of the CDR3 is TGTGCCAGCTCACGGACTAGCGCTGACACCGGGGAGCTGTTTTTT. This sequence encodes CASSRTSADTGELFF.

V and J are TRBV19 and TRBJ2-5; maybe TRBD2 (6 bases). Trimming pared 4 bases from V and 2 bases from J, leaving 23 bases between. CDR3 size: 18 residues. Per germline, CDR1 LNHDA and CDR2 SQIVND (reference sequence). The CDR3 protein is CASSRAGKQLGAQETQYF. Written as DNA, the CDR3 is TGTGCCAGTAGTAGGGCGGGGAAACAGCTAGGGGCTCAAGAGACCCAGTACTTC.

This sequence joins TRBV4-1 and TRBJ1-2; 7 bases are shared with TRBD1. Trimming removed 1 base from V and 8 bases from J; junction bases left unmatched: 10. Germline V CDR1 and CDR2: MGHRA, YSYEKL. The CDR3 length is 15 residues. The CDR3 region is CASSQGDSGSEGYTF. The CDR3, as DNA: TGCGCCAGCAGCCAAGGGGACAGCGGGAGCGAGGGCTACACCTTC.

In DNA, the CDR3 is TGCGCCAGCAGCCAAGTTGTGTCCGCGGGCTCCTACGAGCAGTACGTC. This translates into CASSQVVSAGSYEQYV. The chain links TRBV4-1 to TRBJ2-7, with D tentatively TRBD2 (5 bases). This CDR3 has 16 amino acids. Trimming took off 1 base at V and 0 bases at J, with 13 bases between the two ends. Germline loops: CDR1 MGHRA, CDR2 YSYEKL.

The chain carries TRBV18 and TRBJ2-5; D is uncertain. There are 14 residues in the CDR3. Germline V gives CDR1 KGHSH, CDR2 LQKENI. Trimming shortened V by 6 bases and J by 5 bases, and 16 bases separated the two germline ends. In DNA form, the CDR3 reads TGTGCCAGCTCCCCAGACCGGGTCCGGGAGACCCAGTACTTC. This sequence encodes CASSPDRVRETQYF.

This sequence joins TRBV10-3 and TRBJ1-4; D is possibly TRBD1 (5 bases). Germline-derived CDR1 and CDR2 are ENHRY and SYGVKD. The CDR3 covers 14 residues. Trimming pared 4 bases from V and 5 bases from J, leaving 11 bases between. CDR3 sequence reads: CAISGAGQNEKLFF. The CDR3 DNA follows: TGTGCCATCAGTGGTGCAGGGCAGAATGAAAAACTGTTTTTT.

This chain uses TRBV7-9 with TRBJ1-4; D possibly corresponds to TRBD1 (5 bases). Per the germline V gene, CDR1 is SEHNR and CDR2 is FQNEAQ (reference sequence). Trimming stripped 8 bases from V and 4 bases from J, with 14 bases between. This CDR3 contains 14 residues. The CDR3 protein is CASGRGGNNEKLFF. As DNA, the CDR3 is TGTGCCAGCGGTCGCGGGGGGAATAATGAAAAACTGTTTTTT.

The chain employs TRBV2 and TRBJ2-5, with a possible D match to TRBD2 (7 bases). Between the trimmed V and J ends, which lost 6 bases and 5 bases, there was a span of 19 bases. Germline V CDR1 and CDR2: SNHLY, FYNNEI. The CDR3 consists of 15 residues. CDR3 amino acids: CASSAGAGVSETQYF. CDR3 bases: TGTGCCAGCAGCGCGGGGGCGGGAGTATCCGAGACCCAGTACTTC. The entire variable domain, with the rest obtained from reference TRBV2 and TRBJ2-5, is as follows: EPEVTQTPSHQVTQMGQEVILRCVPISNHLYFYWYRQILGQKVEFLVSFYNNEISEKSEIFDDQFSVERPDGSNFTLKIRSTKLEDSAMYFCASSAGAGVSETQYFGPGTRLLVL.

The CDR3 region has the DNA TGCGCCAGCAGCCAAGAAGTTAGCGGGGACAGCACAGATACGCAGTATTTT. Translating gives CASSQEVSGDSTDTQYF. This chain uses TRBV4-3 with TRBJ2-3, with 8 bases identical to TRBD2. The junction had 5 bases not matched to a gene; V was cut back by 0 bases and J by 0 bases. CDR3 length equals 17 residues. Germline-derived CDR1 and CDR2 are LGHNA and YSLEER.

This chain connects TRBV7-3 to TRBJ2-1, with TRBD2 identical over 7 bases. The CDR3 has 15 residues. The J segment lost 6 bases and the V segment lost 5 bases, leaving 10 bases of the junction unmatched. Per germline, CDR1 SGHTA and CDR2 FQGTGA. As DNA, the CDR3 is TGTGCCAGCAGCCTAGGGCGGGAGTGGGGCAATGAGCAGTTCTTC. Protein product: CASSLGREWGNEQFF. The full variable domain, with the rest looked up from reference TRBV7-3 and TRBJ2-1, is GAGVSQTPSNKVTEKGKYVELRCDPISGHTALYWYRQSLGQGPEFLIYFQGTGAADDSGLPNDRFFAVRPEGSVSTLKIQRTERGDSAVYLCASSLGREWGNEQFFGPGTRLTVL.